The clone carrying this TCR beta chain was observed a handful of times. Preparation of the TCRbeta library was carried out with unique molecular identifiers. TCRdb itself ran the PCR reads through MiXCR, one entry per CDR3 protein. The sample holds around 410,000 distinct CDR3 sequences, about 11% seen once. The data derive from a study of T-cell reconstitution after alpha-beta-depleted transplantation in children. V trimming: 2 bases; J trimming: 7 bases; junction bases outside the gene matches: 13. This CDR3 has 19 residues. CDR1 and CDR2 from the germline V gene are SGDLS and YYNGEE. This material consisted of PBMCs from the stem cell graft donor, taken from the stem cell graft. The chain is built from TRBV9 and TRBJ2-2; TRBD2 agrees at 14 bases. The sequence was obtained from a human donor who donated a stem cell graft to a child with acute myeloid leukemia. CDR3 loop: CASSVGLAGGPSLGGELFF. The DNA of the CDR3 is TGTGCCAGCAGCGTTGGACTAGCGGGGGGCCCCTCCCTCGGCGGGGAGCTGTTTTTT. Full variable domain (outside the CDR3, taken from reference TRBV9 and TRBJ2-2): DSGVTQTPKHLITATGQRVTLRCSPRSGDLSVYWYQQSLDQGLQFLIQYYNGEERAKGNILERFSAQQFPDLHSELNLSSLELGDSALYFCASSVGLAGGPSLGGELFFGEGSRLTVL.